The rows below give T cell receptor beta chains drawn from one sample of a study of blood T cell repertoires in COVID-19. Repertoires were generated with immunoSEQ multiplex PCR, while TCRdb's copy carries only in-frame clones and drops some. The profile shows over 25,000 clones, approximately 83% of them singletons. Input material: peripheral blood. The source is a human donor in a cohort sampled during active COVID-19. The CDR3 runs from the conserved cysteine through the conserved F or W. The D gene is left open where the match is weak. Clone sizes are given selectively: once, few, many, or a class where the clone is expanded.

NA	TRBV28	TRBD1	TRBJ2-7	TGTGCCAGCAGGCACGGGACAGGGTTCTCCTACGAGCAGTACTTC	CASRHGTGFSYEQYF
NA	TRBV4-3	TRBD2	TRBJ2-2	TGCGCCAGCAGTTATCTAGCGGGGGGTGGCCCCGGGGAGCTGTTTTTT	CASSYLAGGGPGELFF
NA	TRBV20-1	NA	TRBJ2-1	TGCAGGCCTTCCGGGGGAGATGAGCAGTTCTTC	CRPSGGDEQFF
NA	TRBV24-1	NA	TRBJ1-5	TGTGCCACCAGTGACAGACGGAGCGGCAATCAGCCCCAGCATTTT	CATSDRRSGNQPQHF
NA	TRBV15	TRBD1	TRBJ2-4	TGTGCCACCAGCAACCTTATATGGGACAGCAAAAACATTCAGTACTTC	CATSNLIWDSKNIQYF
once	TRBV18	TRBD1	TRBJ2-2	TGTGCCAGCTCACCCCAGGGGGCTGATACCGGGGAGCTGTTTTTT	CASSPQGADTGELFF
once	TRBV18	TRBD1	TRBJ2-7	TGTGCCAGCTCACCCACGGACAGGTTTGAGCACAAGTTC	CASSPTDRFEHKF
NA	TRBV6-6	NA	TRBJ2-1	TGTGCCAGCAGGGCAGGCGAACCCTACAATGAGCAGTTCTTC	CASRAGEPYNEQFF
NA	TRBV19	NA	TRBJ1-2	TGTGCCAGTAGTATACGGGTTAACTATGGCTACACCTTC	CASSIRVNYGYTF
NA	TRBV27	NA	TRBJ2-7	TGTGCCAGCAGTTTAAGTCGGGTGGGCTACGAGCAGTACTTC	CASSLSRVGYEQYF
NA	TRBV20-1	NA	TRBJ2-1	TGCAGTGCTAGTAACGGGGTGACGAATGAGCAGTTCTTC	CSASNGVTNEQFF
once	TRBV2	TRBD2	TRBJ2-3	TGTGCCAGCGGCTGGGTCGGGACTAGCGGCGATCGTAGCACAGATACGCAGTATTTT	CASGWVGTSGDRSTDTQYF
few	TRBV7-3	NA	TRBJ1-6	TGTGCCAGCAGCGACTCCGGCGGGTCACCCCTCCACTTT	CASSDSGGSPLHF
few	TRBV28	TRBD1	TRBJ2-7	TGTGCCAGCAGTCTGGGTCGAGGACAGGGTCCTTACGAGCAGTACTTC	CASSLGRGQGPYEQYF
NA	TRBV7-2	NA	TRBJ2-7	TGTGCCAGCAGCTATCTCCAGGGCAGGGCAGGCGAGCAGTACTTC	CASSYLQGRAGEQYF
NA	TRBV3-1/TRBV3-2	NA	TRBJ1-1	TGTGCCAGCAGCCAAGTCTTCGGGGGCACTGAAGCTTTCTTT	CASSQVFGGTEAFF
once	TRBV10-3	TRBD1	TRBJ1-1	TGTGCCATCAGTGGAGGGACAGGGGGTAACACTGAAGCTTTCTTT	CAISGGTGGNTEAFF
NA	TRBV7-3	NA	TRBJ2-7	TGTGCCAGCAGTCTTACAAGGGGAGGAGTGAGCGAGCAGTACTTC	CASSLTRGGVSEQYF
NA	TRBV4-3	NA	TRBJ2-1	TGCGCCAGCAGCCCTCTGTCGGGACACTTAAAGGAGCAGTTCTTC	CASSPLSGHLKEQFF
NA	TRBV5-1	NA	TRBJ2-7	TGCGCCAGCAGCTTGTTTGCGGGCCGGCGGGTTGAGCAGTACTTC	CASSLFAGRRVEQYF
NA	TRBV6-5	TRBD1	TRBJ2-1	TGTGCCAGCAGTTACGAGACAGGGGGGGGGAATGAGCAGTTCTTC	CASSYETGGGNEQFF
NA	TRBV7-9	NA	TRBJ2-3	TGTGCCAGCAGCCCCTTTTCACTGGATACGCAGTATTTT	CASSPFSLDTQYF
NA	TRBV10-3	NA	TRBJ2-1	TGTGCCATCAGACCGACAGGTGTCCAGGGCAATGAGCAGTTCTTC	CAIRPTGVQGNEQFF
NA	TRBV27	NA	TRBJ1-1	TGTGCCAGCTTCGATAGAGATAACACTGAAGCTTTCTTT	CASFDRDNTEAFF
NA	TRBV3-1/TRBV3-2	TRBD1	TRBJ1-2	TGTGCCAGCAGCTGGGACAGGTCGAATGGCTACACCTTC	CASSWDRSNGYTF
NA	TRBV6-1	NA	TRBJ1-4	TGTGCCAGCAGTGAAGTGCAGGGAACTAATGAAAAACTGTTTTTT	CASSEVQGTNEKLFF
NA	TRBV7-8	TRBD2	TRBJ2-7	TGTGCCAGCAGCGACTGGACTAGCGGGGAGGTCTACGAGCAGTACTTC	CASSDWTSGEVYEQYF
NA	TRBV7-8	NA	TRBJ1-3	TGTGCCAGCAGCTTAAAGGGGTCTGGAAACACCATATATTTT	CASSLKGSGNTIYF
NA	TRBV5-1	NA	TRBJ2-2	TGCGCCAGCCAGACGACAGATCTTCCCGGGGAGCTGTTTTTT	CASQTTDLPGELFF
NA	TRBV4-1	NA	TRBJ2-5	TGCGCCAGCAGCCCGGGCAGGGCCCCAGAGACCCAGTACTTC	CASSPGRAPETQYF
NA	TRBV6-5	NA	TRBJ2-7	TGTGCCAGCAGGGGTTCAGGTTCCTACGAGCAGTACTTC	CASRGSGSYEQYF
NA	TRBV7-8	TRBD1	TRBJ1-6	TGTGCCAGCAGCTTAGAGGGGACAGGCTTGCTTTCACCCCTCCACTTT	CASSLEGTGLLSPLHF
once	TRBV28	NA	TRBJ2-4	TGTGCCAGCAGTTCCGGGTTAGCCAAAAACATTCAGTACTTC	CASSSGLAKNIQYF
few	TRBV28	TRBD1	TRBJ1-1	TGTGCCAGCAGTGCCGGCGACAGGGAGAACACTGAAGCTTTCTTT	CASSAGDRENTEAFF
NA	TRBV28	NA	TRBJ2-7	TGTGCCAGCAAAGGCGGACTTTACGAGCAGTACTTC	CASKGGLYEQYF